The clone carrying this T cell receptor beta chain appeared many times. Its cognate antigen is unknown. A much larger clone sits a single nucleotide away, making a read error possible. Sequencing libraries for TCR beta were prepared with iRepertoire HTBI primers and Arm-PCR of CDR3 regions. MiXCR, applied by TCRdb to the multiplex PCR reads, yields one record per CDR3 protein. The top ten clones hold around 17% of a sample with approximately 400,000 distinct CDR3 sequences, under 15% of them seen once. Time point given: newly diagnosed GD, antithyroid drugs for less than 3 months. The TCR library was made from RNA that had been extracted from PBMCs in TRIzol. Patients with Graves' disease were diagnosed by American Thyroid Association guidelines. These data belong to a study of regulatory T cells in long-lasting Graves disease. Study findings and constraints: It was in persistent disease that TRBV28, TRBJ1-2 and TRBJ2-5 were favored.

V lost 2 bases to trimming and J lost 3 bases; unmatched junction nucleotides: 1. The CDR3 is made up of 14 amino acids. Germline V lookup: CDR1 DFQATT, CDR2 SNEGSKA (reference sequence). This sample also belongs to another study, concerning T cells in Graves' hyperthyroidism and ophthalmopathy. From that paper: Diagnoses were established using clinical symptoms, serum thyroxine and TRAb, thyroid ultrasound and orbital computed tomography. A model using 13 V-J features told ophthalmopathy apart from stable hyperthyroidism.

The starting material was peripheral blood mononuclear cells (PBMCs), obtained at new diagnosis, from a patient treated with antithyroid drugs. This clonotype was obtained from a young woman with Graves disease. The V gene is TRBV20-1, the J gene TRBJ2-5, with TRBD2 matching over 12 bases. The DNA of the CDR3 is TGCAGTGCTAGACTAGCGGGAGGGAAAGAGACCCAGTACTTC. Translation: CSARLAGGKETQYF.